This T cell receptor (beta chain) originates from a study of graft-versus-host responses after intestinal transplantation. On the study more broadly: In this cohort, recipients had multivisceral, liver-intestinal, or isolated intestinal transplants.

Method: immunoSEQ multiplex PCR; TCRdb's copy keeps in-frame clones and lacks some. The table has about 98,000 clones, roughly four fifths seen once. The CDR3 sequence is 14 residues long. The ends were cut back, 1 base at V and 6 bases at J, with 10 bases in the middle. CDR1 SGHAT and CDR2 FQDESV come from the germline V gene (reference sequence). Relative to its sample, this clone is medium-sized. The antigen is undetermined. Sequencing was performed on unstimulated CD8+ T cells sorted from spleen or lymph node cells, taken before intestinal transplant. J is TRBJ2-1 and V is TRBV11-1; the D is unclear. This TCR came from a human donor who received an intestinal transplant. CDR3 DNA sequence: TGTGCCAGCAGCTTAGGCACGGGCCCCAATGAGCAGTTCTTC. It codes for CASSLGTGPNEQFF.